This is a list of T cell receptor beta chains from one sample in a study of Graves' ophthalmopathy and Graves' hyperthyroidism. TCRdb re-derived calls from the multiplex PCR reads in MiXCR, one entry per CDR3 protein. The table includes tens of thousands of distinct CDR3 sequences, approximately 52% detected once. Sample: peripheral blood. Receptor source: an adult man with Graves' ophthalmopathy. Each CDR3 is given with its conserved first and last residue. The D gene is left open where the match is weak. Clone size appears in some rows only: once, few, many, or a class for an expanded clone.

d_call,v_call,j_call,cdr3_length,clone_size,cdr3_nt,cdr3_aa
-,TRBV20-1,TRBJ1-3,14,-,TGCAGTGCTAGAGGCCAGGGGCGCGGAAACACCATATATTTT,CSARGQGRGNTIYF
-,TRBV2,TRBJ2-5,15,-,TGTGCCAGCAGTGTGGGGCGATCCCTGTTGGAGACCCAGTACTTC,CASSVGRSLLETQYF
-,TRBV12-3/TRBV12-4,TRBJ2-2,16,many,TGTGCCAGCAGTAGATTCGAGATCCGGCCCACCGGGGAGCTGTTTTTT,CASSRFEIRPTGELFF
-,TRBV7-9,TRBJ2-1,12,-,TGTGCCAGCAGCGGGGGCAAGGCTGAGCAGTTCTTC,CASSGGKAEQFF
TRBD1,TRBV6-1,TRBJ2-5,15,-,TGTGCCACCGAGAGGGGGACAGGGGGCTGGGAGACCCAGTACTTC,CATERGTGGWETQYF
-,TRBV7-6,TRBJ1-1,15,-,TGTGCCAGCAGCTCTGCTAGCGGAGTGAACACTGAAGCTTTCTTT,CASSSASGVNTEAFF
-,TRBV10-3,TRBJ1-1,13,medium-sized,TGTGCCATCAATGTAGCCGGGAACACTGAAGCTTTCTTT,CAINVAGNTEAFF
-,TRBV10-3,TRBJ2-7,13,-,TGTGCCATCAGTGGCGGACAGATCTACGAGCAGTACTTC,CAISGGQIYEQYF
-,TRBV19,TRBJ1-1,14,-,TGTGCCAGTAGTATAGAGGACGGAAACACTGAAGCTTTCTTT,CASSIEDGNTEAFF
-,TRBV11-2,TRBJ2-1,13,-,TGTGCCAGCAGCCCTGCGAGAATGGATGAGCAGTTCTTC,CASSPARMDEQFF
TRBD2,TRBV2,TRBJ2-3,18,-,TGTGCCAGCAGGAGGCAGAGCGGGGGCACCCATAGCACAGATACGCAGTATTTT,CASRRQSGGTHSTDTQYF
TRBD1,TRBV9,TRBJ1-1,14,many,TGTGCCAGCAGCGCCAGGGGGAAGGACACTGAAGCTTTCTTT,CASSARGKDTEAFF
TRBD2,TRBV9,TRBJ2-3,16,many,TGTGCCAGCAGCGTAGTAACAGCGGGAGACACAGATACGCAGTATTTT,CASSVVTAGDTDTQYF
-,TRBV5-1,TRBJ1-1,17,many,TGCGCCAGCAGCTTGGCCATTTCCCGGGCCCCGAACACTGAAGCTTTCTTT,CASSLAISRAPNTEAFF
TRBD1,TRBV20-1,TRBJ2-7,13,-,TGCAGTGCTTCCGGGACAGGCGTCTACGAGCAGTACTTC,CSASGTGVYEQYF
TRBD1,TRBV20-1,TRBJ2-3,15,-,TGCAGTGCGACCCTCGGACAGGGGATCACAGATACGCAGTATTTT,CSATLGQGITDTQYF
TRBD1,TRBV5-1,TRBJ1-2,16,many,TGCGCCAGCAGCGTAACGGGACAGGGTTGGGGCTATGGCTACACCTTC,CASSVTGQGWGYGYTF
TRBD1,TRBV2,TRBJ1-2,15,few,TGTGCCAGCAGTGGGGGACAGTGGCTTGAGACTGGCTACACCTTC,CASSGGQWLETGYTF
-,TRBV5-6,TRBJ1-2,13,many,TGTGCCAGCAGCTTGGGAGCTAACTATGGCTACACCTTC,CASSLGANYGYTF
-,TRBV27,TRBJ2-3,13,many,TGTGCCAGCAGTTTCCTCGGACGAGATACGCAGTATTTT,CASSFLGRDTQYF
-,TRBV29-1,TRBJ2-1,15,-,TGCAGCGTTCGGATCCTCTTTGACTACAACAATGAGCAGTTCTTC,CSVRILFDYNNEQFF